Ten or more counts support the clone carrying this T cell receptor beta chain. Its antigen is as yet unknown. This specimen belongs to a study of molecular identifiers for immune sequencing clone quantification. Whole-study results and caveats: Barcodes shared by identical TCR molecules could lead to underestimated sizes of highly expanded clones.

Each CDR3 protein is one row after TCRdb ran MiXCR on the PCR reads. Of some 580,000 distinct CDR3 sequences listed, 25% are singletons. The V end lost 1 base, the J end lost 4 bases, and 6 bases lay between the germline ends. CDR1 is GTSNPN and CDR2 is SVGIG in the germline V gene (reference sequence). The CDR3 runs 12 residues. The sorting of naive CD8 T cells used the CD8+CD4-CCR7+CD45RA+ phenotype. The sequencing sample was made of naive CD8+ T cells from blood, with Jurkat cell RNA spiked in. Subset specified: FACS-sorted CD8+CD4-CCR7+CD45RA+ naive T cells. The clonotype originates from a human donor in good health. Some libraries in this study had Jurkat cell RNA spiked in. The chain uses TRBV30 and TRBJ2-3; D not certain. CDR3 DNA: TGTGCCTGGAGTGGACGGGCAGATACGCAGTATTTT. Amino acids: CAWSGRADTQYF.